This T cell receptor beta chain was found in a study of a mutant IDH1 vaccine in newly diagnosed glioma. Findings and caveats of the study: Any relationship between pseudoprogression and changes in top peripheral T cell clonotypes seemed absent.

Sequencing used immunoSEQ multiplex PCR; TCRdb keeps in-frame clones, though not all of them. Of around 30,000 clones in the sample, about 80% were seen once. Concerning this clone: The antigen is not known. An end of the junction does not agree with germline; a read error may underlie this.

The time point denotes: week 47, end of study. It was 300 ug of mutant IDH1 20-mer peptide that made up each vaccine dose, given with topical imiquimod. The CDR3 is 16 amino acids. Germline V lookup: CDR1 LGHNA, CDR2 YNFKEQ. The TCR was taken from a young man with glioma. V usage is TRBV4-2 and J usage is TRBJ2-3, with 11 bases lining up with TRBD2. Here the sequenced sample was PBMCs, taken from a glioma patient whose treatment included an IDH1 peptide vaccine. The CDR3 bases are TGTGCCAGCAGGCAAGAACTAGCGGGAGGCACAGATACGCAGTATTTT. It yields the protein CASRQELAGGTDTQYF.